What follows are 20 T cell receptor beta chains derived from one specimen sequenced in a study of Ad26.COV2.S vaccination and SARS-CoV-2 variants. Treatment meaning: approximately 18 received Ad26.COV2.S at low or high dose, single or two shots; about 5 received placebo; per-sample allocation not given. After the first vaccine or placebo injection, samples were drawn on day 63. TCRdb's table, derived via immunoSEQ multiplex PCR, lists solely in-frame clones and lacks some. The table has some 290,000 clones, about 86% seen once. Material: peripheral blood, obtained in a trial of Ad26.COV2.S vaccine versus placebo. The receptors originated from a person aged 18-60 years who received the Ad26.COV2.S COVID-19 vaccine or a placebo.

The chain carries TRBV6-2 or TRBV6-3 and TRBJ2-5, with a possible D match to TRBD2 (6 bases). CDR3 length equals 16 residues. V lost 0 bases and J 7 bases, leaving 18 bases between the germline ends. Per germline, CDR1 MNHEY and CDR2 SVGEGT. The CDR3 DNA sequence: TGTGCCAGCAGTTACTCGATGGAGGGGAGTTTACGGACCCAGTACTTC. Translation: CASSYSMEGSLRTQYF.

V usage is TRBV5-4 and J usage is TRBJ1-2; 9 positions match TRBD1. V was pared by 4 bases and J by 4 bases, with 5 bases of the junction left unmatched. This CDR3 comprises 14 residues. Looked up from germline, CDR1 is SGHNT and CDR2 is YYREEE (reference sequence). CDR3 DNA: TGTGCCAGCAGCGAATTGGACAGGGGCTATGGCTACACCTTC. Translation: CASSELDRGYGYTF. Full variable domain (missing parts from reference TRBV5-4 and TRBJ1-2): ETGVTQSPTHLIKTRGQQVTLRCSSQSGHNTVSWYQQALGQGPQFIFQYYREEENGRGNFPPRFSGLQFPNYSSELNVNALELDDSALYLCASSELDRGYGYTFGSGTRLTVV.

This clone was observed a single time. The J gene is TRBJ2-1, the V gene TRBV6-2 or TRBV6-3, with D tentatively TRBD2 (6 bases). CDR3 length equals 16 residues. The germline gives CDR1 MNHEY, CDR2 SVGEGT. Trimming shortened V by 5 bases and J by 1 base, and 15 bases separated the two germline ends. CDR3 DNA: TGTGCCAGCAGTCTTAGGACTATCCGTTCCTACAATGAGCAGTTCTTC. This translates into CASSLRTIRSYNEQFF.

The CDR3 bases are TGTGCCAGCAGCAACTGGACAGGGGGAGGGGATCAGCCCCAGCATTTT. This gives the protein CASSNWTGGGDQPQHF. This chain links TRBV7-8 with TRBJ1-5, with 10 bases that match TRBD1. The CDR3 spans 16 residues. Trimming removed 5 bases from V and 5 bases from J; junction bases left unmatched: 9. Germline loops: CDR1 SGHVS, CDR2 FQNEAQ.

This chain connects TRBV18 to TRBJ2-7; tentative D call: TRBD2 (5 bases). Trimming took off 5 bases at V and 5 bases at J, with 10 bases between the two ends. The CDR3 totals 12 residues. Germline V gives CDR1 KGHSH, CDR2 LQKENI. As DNA, the CDR3 is TGTGCCAGCTCAGACACAGCGGACGAGCAGTACTTC. Translating it yields CASSDTADEQYF.

The chain has TRBV5-4 and TRBJ2-3; D perhaps matches TRBD1 (5 bases). Germline-derived CDR1 and CDR2 are SGHNT and YYREEE (reference sequence). The V gene lost 0 bases and the J gene lost 0 bases, with 8 bases spanning the gap. The CDR3 totals 15 residues. The CDR3 DNA sequence: TGTGCCAGCAGCTTGGTGGCAGGGAGCACAGATACGCAGTATTTT. Translating it yields CASSLVAGSTDTQYF.

This rearrangement joins TRBV30 to TRBJ1-5; 7 nucleotides align to TRBD1. CDR1 is GTSNPN and CDR2 is SVGIG in the germline V gene (reference sequence). V lost 5 bases, J lost 6 bases, and 7 bases stayed unmatched. The CDR3 loop spans 13 amino acids. The CDR3: CAWDRERGQPQHF. The CDR3 coding sequence is TGTGCCTGGGACAGGGAGAGGGGTCAGCCCCAGCATTTT.

This chain connects TRBV19 to TRBJ1-4; D is ambiguous. This CDR3 is built from 15 residues. Germline assignment: CDR1 LNHDA and CDR2 SQIVND (reference sequence). V lost 1 base and J 0 bases, leaving 6 bases between the germline ends. CDR3 loop: CASSIVGATNEKLFF. DNA for the CDR3: TGTGCCAGTAGTATAGTGGGAGCAACTAATGAAAAACTGTTTTTT.

The rearrangement links TRBV30 to TRBJ1-1, with D tentatively TRBD1 (5 bases). CDR1 is GTSNPN and CDR2 is SVGIG in the germline V gene (reference sequence). Between the trimmed V and J ends, which lost 5 bases and 1 base, there was a span of 14 bases. The CDR3 loop spans 14 amino acids. Written as DNA, the CDR3 is TGTGCCTGGTGCCGGGTTGACAGGAACACTGAAGCTTTCTTT. It specifies CAWCRVDRNTEAFF.

The gene calls are TRBV7-6 and TRBJ2-5; TRBD2 is a possible D gene (6 bases). The CDR3 has 14 residues. Trimming left V 5 bases short and J 4 bases short, with 14 bases between. Germline CDR1 and CDR2: SGHVS and FNYEAQ. The CDR3 bases are TGTGCCAGCAGCGCTCCGGGGCGGGGAGAGACCCAGTACTTC. Protein sequence: CASSAPGRGETQYF.

V gene TRBV6-5 combines with J gene TRBJ2-5; D is unclear. The CDR3 loop spans 15 amino acids. Trimming left V 5 bases short and J 0 bases short, with 13 bases between. The germline gives CDR1 MNHEY, CDR2 SVGAGI. The CDR3 DNA reads TGTGCCAGCAGTCCTCTAACACGGTACCAAGAGACCCAGTACTTC. It yields the protein CASSPLTRYQETQYF.

The gene calls are TRBV5-1 and TRBJ2-7, with 13 bases fitting TRBD2. Per germline, CDR1 SGHRS and CDR2 YFSETQ. J lost 5 bases, V lost 2 bases, and 4 bases had no gene match. The CDR3 is made up of 15 amino acids. The CDR3 DNA reads as TGCGCCAGCAGCTTACTAGCGGGGGGGCCCGACGAGCAGTACTTC. This gives the protein CASSLLAGGPDEQYF. The variable domain in full, with the rest retrieved from reference TRBV5-1 and TRBJ2-7, is KAGVTQTPRYLIKTRGQQVTLSCSPISGHRSVSWYQQTPGQGLQFLFEYFSETQRNKGNFPGRFSGRQFSNSRSEMNVSTLELGDSALYLCASSLLAGGPDEQYFGPGTRLTVT.

The V and J genes are TRBV5-6 and TRBJ2-5, with 8 bases aligning to TRBD2. J lost 1 base, V lost 4 bases, and 9 bases had no gene match. The V gene's germline CDR1 is SGHDT and CDR2 YYEEEE. This CDR3 has 16 amino acids. The DNA for the CDR3 is TGTGCCAGCAGCCAGAACGGGGGGGCCCCCCAAGAGACCCAGTACTTC. Amino acid sequence: CASSQNGGAPQETQYF.

The V call is TRBV18, the J call TRBJ1-2; D may be TRBD1 (5 bases). V dropped 2 bases and J dropped 3 bases, with 13 bases sitting between them. Germline CDR1 KGHSH, CDR2 LQKENI. This CDR3 is built from 15 residues. The CDR3 region has the DNA TGTGCCAGCTCACCAATCCAGGGCACGGACTATGGCTACACCTTC. Translated, it gives CASSPIQGTDYGYTF. The full variable domain, its missing parts supplied by reference TRBV18 and TRBJ1-2, is NAGVMQNPRHLVRRRGQEARLRCSPMKGHSHVYWYRQLPEEGLKFMVYLQKENIIDESGMPKERFSAEFPKEGPSILRIQQVVRGDSAAYFCASSPIQGTDYGYTFGSGTRLTVV.

J is TRBJ1-6 and V is TRBV12-3 or TRBV12-4; D is unclear. There are 12 residues in the CDR3. The V end was cut by 6 bases, the J end by 7 bases, with 7 bases between. CDR3 in amino acids: CASSHRNSPLHF. CDR3 bases: TGTGCCAGCAGCCACAGAAATTCACCCCTCCACTTT.

This CDR3 is CASSPGQGPYGYTF. The CDR3 DNA follows: TGTGCCAGCAGCCCTGGGCAGGGTCCCTATGGCTACACCTTC. The chain uses TRBV3-1 (or the pseudogene TRBV3-2) and TRBJ1-2; D perhaps matches TRBD1 (5 bases). This CDR3 is 14 amino acids long. V lost 4 bases and J lost 4, with 13 bases in between. CDR1 LGHDT and CDR2 YNNKEL come from the germline V gene (reference sequence).

The genes are TRBV20-1 and TRBJ1-2; tentatively, D is TRBD1 (5 bases). Trimming pared 4 bases from V and 7 bases from J, leaving 10 bases between. CDR1 and CDR2 from the germline V gene are DFQATT and SNEGSKA (reference sequence). The CDR3 is 11 residues long. CDR3 in amino acids: CSAKGRGGYTF. CDR3 nucleotide sequence: TGCAGTGCTAAGGGGAGGGGTGGCTACACCTTC.

The V gene is TRBV6-4, the J gene TRBJ1-6; TRBD1 might be the D (6 bases). CDR3 length: 13 amino acids. In germline, CDR1 is MRHNA, CDR2 SNTAGT. Trimming removed 8 bases from V and 6 bases from J, with 11 bases in between. CDR3 residues: CASQEGGNSPLHF. CDR3 coding DNA: TGTGCCAGCCAGGAGGGGGGTAATTCACCCCTCCACTTT.

CDR3 sequence reads: CASSLENRATEAFF. The CDR3 DNA reads as TGTGCCAGCAGCTTAGAAAACAGGGCCACTGAAGCTTTCTTT. This sequence joins TRBV7-6 and TRBJ1-1; D possibly corresponds to TRBD1 (6 bases). The CDR3 sequence is 14 residues long. V shed 1 base and J shed 4 bases, with 10 bases lying between them. In germline, CDR1 is SGHVS, CDR2 FNYEAQ.

The J gene is TRBJ1-3, the V gene TRBV6-4, with D possibly being TRBD1 (5 bases). There are 18 residues in the CDR3. The V gene lost 3 bases and the J gene lost 0 bases, with 18 bases spanning the gap. Germline loops: CDR1 MRHNA, CDR2 SNTAGT. The CDR3 DNA is TGTGCCAGCAGTGAGCCTGGGGCCTGCAGTCGCTCTGGAAACACCATATATTTT. Protein product: CASSEPGACSRSGNTIYF.